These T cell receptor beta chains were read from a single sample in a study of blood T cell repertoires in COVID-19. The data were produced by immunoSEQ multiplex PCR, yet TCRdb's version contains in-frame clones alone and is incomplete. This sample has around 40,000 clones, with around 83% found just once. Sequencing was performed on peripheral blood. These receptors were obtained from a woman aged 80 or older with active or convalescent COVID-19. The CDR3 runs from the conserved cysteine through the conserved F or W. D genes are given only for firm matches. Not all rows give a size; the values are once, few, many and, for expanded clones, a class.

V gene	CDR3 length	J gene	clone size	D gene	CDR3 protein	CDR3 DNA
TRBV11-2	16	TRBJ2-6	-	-	CASSFFEANGANVLTF	TGTGCCAGCAGCTTCTTCGAGGCGAATGGGGCCAACGTCCTGACTTTC
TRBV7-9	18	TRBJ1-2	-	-	CASSPPGDSGDANYGYTF	TGTGCCAGCAGCCCGCCGGGAGACAGCGGGGACGCTAACTATGGCTACACCTTC
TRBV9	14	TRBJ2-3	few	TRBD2	CASSVGTRGDTQYF	TGTGCCAGCAGCGTCGGGACTAGAGGAGATACGCAGTATTTT
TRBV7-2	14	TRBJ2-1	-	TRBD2	CASSLRLADNEQFF	TGTGCCAGCAGCTTAAGACTAGCGGACAATGAGCAGTTCTTC
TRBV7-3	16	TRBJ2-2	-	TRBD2	CASSPRTSGNTGELFF	TGTGCCAGCAGCCCGAGGACTAGCGGAAACACCGGGGAGCTGTTTTTT
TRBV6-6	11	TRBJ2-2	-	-	CASTVTGELFF	TGTGCCAGCACAGTCACCGGGGAGCTGTTTTTT
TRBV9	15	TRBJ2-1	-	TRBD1	CASSPRGQSYNEQFF	TGTGCCAGCAGCCCGAGGGGACAGTCGTACAATGAGCAGTTCTTC
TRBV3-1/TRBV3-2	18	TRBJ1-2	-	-	CASSQDRGDSGKNYGYTF	TGTGCCAGCAGCCAAGACCGAGGCGACAGTGGGAAAAACTATGGCTACACCTTC
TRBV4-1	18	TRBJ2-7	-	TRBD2	CASSQDSGLAGAPAEQYF	TGCGCCAGCAGCCAAGATTCAGGACTAGCGGGAGCGCCCGCCGAGCAGTACTTC
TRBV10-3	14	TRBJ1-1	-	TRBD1	CAIRQGQGDTEAFF	TGTGCCATCAGGCAGGGACAGGGGGACACTGAAGCTTTCTTT
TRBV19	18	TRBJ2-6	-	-	CASSTPLGEGSGANVLTF	TGTGCCAGTAGTACCCCCCTAGGGGAAGGCTCTGGGGCCAACGTCCTGACTTTC
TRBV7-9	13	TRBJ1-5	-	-	CASSRHTNQPQHF	TGTGCCAGCAGCCGTCACACCAATCAGCCCCAGCATTTT
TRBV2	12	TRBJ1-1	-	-	CASSDRVTEAFF	TGTGCCAGCAGTGACAGGGTAACTGAAGCTTTCTTT
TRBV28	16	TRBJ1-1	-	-	CASSLAGRLVGTEAFF	TGTGCCAGCAGTTTAGCAGGGCGGCTGGTTGGGACTGAAGCTTTCTTT
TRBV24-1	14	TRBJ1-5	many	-	CATSDATGDQPQHF	TGTGCCACCAGTGACGCCACGGGGGATCAGCCCCAGCATTTT
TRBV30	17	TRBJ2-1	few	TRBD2	CAWTGQKTSGRAIEQFF	TGTGCCTGGACGGGACAAAAGACTAGCGGGAGGGCCATTGAGCAGTTCTTC
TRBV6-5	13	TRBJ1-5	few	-	CASLATSNQPQHF	TGTGCCAGCCTAGCTACCTCTAATCAGCCCCAGCATTTT
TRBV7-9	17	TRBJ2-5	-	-	CASSSTPRATGEETQYF	TGTGCCAGCAGCTCAACTCCTCGGGCAACCGGGGAGGAGACCCAGTACTTC
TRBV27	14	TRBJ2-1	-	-	CASSLSTSYNEQFF	TGTGCCAGCAGTTTATCGACTAGTTACAATGAGCAGTTCTTC
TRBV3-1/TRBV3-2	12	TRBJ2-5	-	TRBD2	CASSQGGRTQYF	TGTGCCAGCAGCCAGGGGGGGAGGACCCAGTACTTC
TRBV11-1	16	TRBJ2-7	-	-	CASSLAGSRGTYEQYF	TGTGCCAGCAGCTTAGCAGGCTCACGGGGAACCTACGAGCAGTACTTC
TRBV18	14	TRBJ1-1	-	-	CASSPSRGITEAFF	TGTGCCAGCTCACCATCGAGGGGGATCACTGAAGCTTTCTTT
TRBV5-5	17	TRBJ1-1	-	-	CASSLAGQGGLNTEAFF	TGTGCCAGCAGCTTGGCGGGTCAGGGCGGCTTGAACACTGAAGCTTTCTTT
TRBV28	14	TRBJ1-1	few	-	CASSFQNLNTEAFF	TGTGCCAGCAGTTTTCAGAATTTGAACACTGAAGCTTTCTTT
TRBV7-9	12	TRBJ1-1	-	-	CASSFLETEAFF	TGTGCCAGCAGCTTCCTAGAGACTGAAGCTTTCTTT
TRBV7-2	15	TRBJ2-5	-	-	CASSFQGRGGETQYF	TGTGCCAGCAGCTTTCAGGGGCGAGGAGGAGAGACCCAGTACTTC
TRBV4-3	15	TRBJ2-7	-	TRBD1	CASSRDRGSLYEQYF	TGCGCCAGCAGCCGTGACAGGGGTTCCCTTTACGAGCAGTACTTC
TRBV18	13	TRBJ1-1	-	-	CASSPYRDTEAFF	TGTGCCAGCTCACCCTACAGGGACACTGAAGCTTTCTTT
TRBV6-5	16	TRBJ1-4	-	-	CASSYQAGVTNEKLFF	TGTGCCAGCAGTTACCAAGCCGGTGTAACTAATGAAAAACTGTTTTTT
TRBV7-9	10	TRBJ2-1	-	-	CASVADEQFF	TGTGCCAGCGTGGCCGATGAGCAGTTCTTC
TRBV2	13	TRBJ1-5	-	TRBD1	CASRGTGNQPQHF	TGTGCCAGCAGAGGGACAGGGAATCAGCCCCAGCATTTT
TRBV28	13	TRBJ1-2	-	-	CASSLAGAIGYTF	TGTGCCAGCAGCTTGGCGGGGGCGATTGGCTACACCTTC
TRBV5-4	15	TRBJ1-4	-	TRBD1	CASSRGQGKGEKLFF	TGTGCCAGCAGCCGCGGACAGGGCAAAGGGGAAAAACTGTTTTTT
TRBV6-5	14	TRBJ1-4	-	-	CASEVGEANEKLFF	TGTGCCAGCGAGGTCGGGGAGGCTAATGAAAAACTGTTTTTT
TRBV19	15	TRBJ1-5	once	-	CASSVQVDGNQPQHF	TGTGCCAGTAGTGTACAGGTAGATGGCAATCAGCCCCAGCATTTT
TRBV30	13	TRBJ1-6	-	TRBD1	CAWRAGGGSPLHF	TGTGCCTGGAGGGCAGGGGGCGGTTCACCCCTCCACTTT
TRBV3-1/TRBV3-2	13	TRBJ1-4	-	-	CASSQIRGEKLFF	TGTGCCAGCAGCCAAATCCGGGGGGAAAAACTGTTTTTT
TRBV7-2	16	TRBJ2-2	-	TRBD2	CASSLYSGRNTGELFF	TGTGCCAGCAGCTTATATAGCGGGAGGAACACCGGGGAGCTGTTTTTT
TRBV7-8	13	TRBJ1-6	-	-	CASSLGRDSPLHF	TGTGCCAGCAGCTTAGGCAGGGATTCACCCCTCCACTTT
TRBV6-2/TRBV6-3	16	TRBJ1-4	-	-	CASSYSYSGPDEKLFF	TGTGCCAGCAGTTACTCGTATTCTGGGCCCGATGAAAAACTGTTTTTT
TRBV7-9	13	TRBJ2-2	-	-	CGTRDTNTGELFF	TGTGGCACTAGGGACACCAACACCGGGGAGCTGTTTTTT
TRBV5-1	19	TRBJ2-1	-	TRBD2	CASSLEGTSGRIGYNEQFF	TGCGCCAGCAGCTTGGAAGGGACTAGCGGGAGAATTGGCTACAATGAGCAGTTCTTC
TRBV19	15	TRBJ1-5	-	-	CASSWGQDVNQPQHF	TGTGCCAGTAGTTGGGGGCAGGACGTTAATCAGCCCCAGCATTTT
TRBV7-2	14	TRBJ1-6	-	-	CASSLPPRVSPLHF	TGTGCCAGCAGCTTACCCCCACGGGTTTCACCCCTCCACTTT
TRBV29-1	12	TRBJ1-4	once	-	CSVLNEGEKLFF	TGCAGCGTTCTGAATGAGGGTGAAAAACTGTTTTTT
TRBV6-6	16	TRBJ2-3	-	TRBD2	CASSITTGGLTDTQYF	TGTGCCAGCAGTATAACCACGGGAGGCCTCACAGATACGCAGTATTTT
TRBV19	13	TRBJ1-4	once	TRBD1	CASSRTGGEKLFF	TGTGCCAGTAGTAGGACAGGGGGCGAAAAACTGTTTTTT
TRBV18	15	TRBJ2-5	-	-	CASSLEGQRQETQYF	TGTGCCAGCTCACTAGAAGGACAGAGACAAGAGACCCAGTACTTC
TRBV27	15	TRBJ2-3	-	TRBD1	CASRSTGPLTDTQYF	TGTGCCAGCAGATCGACAGGGCCCCTCACAGATACGCAGTATTTT
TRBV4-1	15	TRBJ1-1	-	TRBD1	CASSQDRLGGFEAFF	TGCGCCAGCAGCCAAGATCGGTTAGGGGGCTTTGAAGCTTTCTTT
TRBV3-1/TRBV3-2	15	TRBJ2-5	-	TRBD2	CASRLAGGSAETQYF	TGTGCCAGCAGACTAGCGGGAGGGTCGGCGGAGACCCAGTACTTC
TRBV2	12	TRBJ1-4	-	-	CASSEAPSALFF	TGTGCCAGCAGTGAAGCACCGAGCGCACTGTTTTTT
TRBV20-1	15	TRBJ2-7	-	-	CSASSRLGEAWEQYF	TGCAGTGCTAGTTCGCGACTAGGAGAGGCCTGGGAGCAGTACTTC
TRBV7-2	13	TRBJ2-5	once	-	CASSKQGKETQYF	TGTGCCAGCAGTAAACAGGGAAAGGAGACCCAGTACTTC
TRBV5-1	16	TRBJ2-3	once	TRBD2	CASSFGTSGGTDTQYF	TGCGCCAGCAGCTTTGGAACTAGCGGGGGCACAGATACGCAGTATTTT
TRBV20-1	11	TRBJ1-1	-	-	CSAQGNTEAFF	TGCAGTGCTCAGGGAAACACTGAAGCTTTCTTT
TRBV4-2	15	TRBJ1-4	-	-	CASSQESRANEKLFF	TGTGCCAGCAGCCAAGAAAGCCGGGCTAATGAAAAACTGTTTTTT
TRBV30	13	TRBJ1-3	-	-	CAWSFRSGNTIYF	TGTGCCTGGAGCTTCAGGTCTGGAAACACCATATATTTT
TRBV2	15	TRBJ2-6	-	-	CASSEQGTGANVLTF	TGTGCCAGCAGTGAACAGGGTACTGGGGCCAACGTCCTGACTTTC
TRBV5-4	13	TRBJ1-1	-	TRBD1	CASSRTGGTEAFF	TGTGCCAGCAGTAGAACAGGGGGCACTGAAGCTTTCTTT